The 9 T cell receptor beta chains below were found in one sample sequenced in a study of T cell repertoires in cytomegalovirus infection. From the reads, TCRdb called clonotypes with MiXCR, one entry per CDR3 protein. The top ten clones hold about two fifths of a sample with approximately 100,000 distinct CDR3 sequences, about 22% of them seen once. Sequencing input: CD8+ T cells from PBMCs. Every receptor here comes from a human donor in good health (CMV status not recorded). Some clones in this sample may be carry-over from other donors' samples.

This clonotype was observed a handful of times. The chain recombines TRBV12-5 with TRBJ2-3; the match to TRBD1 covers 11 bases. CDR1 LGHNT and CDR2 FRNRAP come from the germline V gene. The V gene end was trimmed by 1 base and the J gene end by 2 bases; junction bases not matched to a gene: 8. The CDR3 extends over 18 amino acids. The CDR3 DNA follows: TGTGCTAGTGGTTTGGACGGACAGGGGGCCGGTCTCACAGATACGCAGTATTTT. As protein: CASGLDGQGAGLTDTQYF.

DNA for the CDR3: TGTGCCAGCAGCCCGGGGGGGGACCAAGAGACCCAGTACTTC. It codes for CASSPGGDQETQYF. The chain recombines TRBV12-3 or TRBV12-4 with TRBJ2-5; 8 nucleotides align to TRBD2. The CDR3 has 14 residues. V was pared by 6 bases and J by 0 bases, with 3 bases of the junction left unmatched.

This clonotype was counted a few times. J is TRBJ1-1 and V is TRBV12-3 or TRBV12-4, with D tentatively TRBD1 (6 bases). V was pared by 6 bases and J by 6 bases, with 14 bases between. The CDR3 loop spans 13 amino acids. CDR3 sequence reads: CASRWGASSEAFF. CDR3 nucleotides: TGTGCCAGCAGATGGGGGGCTTCATCTGAAGCTTTCTTT.

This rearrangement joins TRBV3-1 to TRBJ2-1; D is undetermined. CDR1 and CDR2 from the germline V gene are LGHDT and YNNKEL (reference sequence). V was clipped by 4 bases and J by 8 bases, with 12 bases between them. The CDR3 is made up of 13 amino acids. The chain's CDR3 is CASSPPLRDEQFF. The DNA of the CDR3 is TGTGCCAGCAGCCCCCCCCTCCGCGATGAGCAGTTCTTC.

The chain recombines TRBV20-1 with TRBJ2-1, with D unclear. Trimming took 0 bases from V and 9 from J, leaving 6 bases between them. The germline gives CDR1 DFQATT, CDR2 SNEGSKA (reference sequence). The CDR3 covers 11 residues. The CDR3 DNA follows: TGCAGTGCTAGAGAGGATCGTGAGCAGTTCTTC. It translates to CSAREDREQFF.

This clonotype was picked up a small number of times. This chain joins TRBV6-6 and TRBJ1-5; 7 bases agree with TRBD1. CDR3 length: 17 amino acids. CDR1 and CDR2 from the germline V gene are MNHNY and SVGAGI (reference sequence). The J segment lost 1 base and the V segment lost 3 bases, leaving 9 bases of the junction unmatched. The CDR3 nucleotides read TGTGCCAGCAGTTATAACGACAGGGTATTCAGCAATCAGCCCCAGCATTTT. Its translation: CASSYNDRVFSNQPQHF.

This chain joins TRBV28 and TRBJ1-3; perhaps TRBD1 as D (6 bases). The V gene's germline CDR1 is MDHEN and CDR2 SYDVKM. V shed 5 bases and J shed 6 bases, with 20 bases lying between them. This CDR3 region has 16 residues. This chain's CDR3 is CASSPTGTTNTNTIYF. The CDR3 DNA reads TGTGCCAGCAGTCCAACCGGGACAACCAACACAAACACCATATATTTT.

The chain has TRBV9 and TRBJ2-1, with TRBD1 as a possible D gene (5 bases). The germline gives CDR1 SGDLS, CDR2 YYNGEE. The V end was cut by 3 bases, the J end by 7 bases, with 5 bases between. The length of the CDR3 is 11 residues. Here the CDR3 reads CASSEGNEQFF. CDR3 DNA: TGTGCCAGCAGCGAGGGGAATGAGCAGTTCTTC.

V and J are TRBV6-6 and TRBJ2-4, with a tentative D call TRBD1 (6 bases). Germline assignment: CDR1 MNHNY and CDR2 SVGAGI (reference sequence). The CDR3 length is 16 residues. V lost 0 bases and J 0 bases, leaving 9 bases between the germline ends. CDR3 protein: CASSYSAGEAKNIQYF. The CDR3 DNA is TGTGCCAGCAGTTACTCGGCAGGGGAAGCCAAAAACATTCAGTACTTC.